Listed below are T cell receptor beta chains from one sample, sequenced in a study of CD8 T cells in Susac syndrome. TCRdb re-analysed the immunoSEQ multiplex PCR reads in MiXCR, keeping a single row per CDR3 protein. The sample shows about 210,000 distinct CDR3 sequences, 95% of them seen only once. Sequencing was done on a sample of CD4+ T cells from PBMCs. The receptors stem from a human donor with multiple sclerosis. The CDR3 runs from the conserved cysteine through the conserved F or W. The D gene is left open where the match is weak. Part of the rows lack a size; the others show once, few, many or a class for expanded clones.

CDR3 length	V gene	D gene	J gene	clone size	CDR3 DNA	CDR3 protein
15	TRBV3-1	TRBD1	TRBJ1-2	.	TGTGCCAGCAGCCAAGACCATCCGGGACAGCGATTATACACCTTC	CASSQDHPGQRLYTF
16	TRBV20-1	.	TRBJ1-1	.	TGCAGTGCCGCACACCGGGATGATAAGTTCGGCACTGAAGCTTTCTTT	CSAAHRDDKFGTEAFF
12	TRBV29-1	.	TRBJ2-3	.	TGCAGCGTTGCACCCAGCACAGATACGCAGTATTTT	CSVAPSTDTQYF
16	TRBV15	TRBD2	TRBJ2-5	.	TGTGCCACCAGCCTTTCGGGGGGGTACGGTCGAGAGACCCAGTACTTC	CATSLSGGYGRETQYF
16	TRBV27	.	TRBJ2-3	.	TGTGCCAGCAGTTTATTTTGGCTAGACGGTACAGATACGCAGTATTTT	CASSLFWLDGTDTQYF
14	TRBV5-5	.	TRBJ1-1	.	TGTGCCAGCAGCCTATGGGAGATGAACACTGAAGCTTTCTTT	CASSLWEMNTEAFF
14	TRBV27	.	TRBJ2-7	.	TGTGCCAGCAGTTTGGTATATGGTTACTACGAGCAGTACTTC	CASSLVYGYYEQYF
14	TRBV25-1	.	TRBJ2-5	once	TGTGCCAGCAGTCAATCAGGGACGAGACAGACCCAGTACTTC	CASSQSGTRQTQYF
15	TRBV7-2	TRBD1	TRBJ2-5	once	TGTGCCAGCAGCTTTGACAGGGGTGTTCGAGAGACCCAGTACTTC	CASSFDRGVRETQYF
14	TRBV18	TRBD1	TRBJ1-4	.	TGTGCCAGCTCACCGGACAGGAGGGGTGAAAAACTGTTTTTT	CASSPDRRGEKLFF
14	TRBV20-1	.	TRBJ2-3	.	TGCAGTGCGAAAGGTAGCTCCCGCACAGATACGCAGTATTTT	CSAKGSSRTDTQYF
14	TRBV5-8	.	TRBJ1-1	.	TGTGCCAGCAGCTTCGGGAACCCGAACACTGAAGCTTTCTTT	CASSFGNPNTEAFF
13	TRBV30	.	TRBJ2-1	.	TGTGCCTGGAACTATGACAGCCGCAATGAGCAGTTCTTC	CAWNYDSRNEQFF
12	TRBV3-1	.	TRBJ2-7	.	TGTGCCAGCAGCCAAGCCACATCTGAGCAGTACTTC	CASSQATSEQYF
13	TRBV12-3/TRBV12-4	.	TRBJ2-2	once	TGTGCCAGCAGTCCGAATAGGGCTGGGGAGCTGTTTTTT	CASSPNRAGELFF
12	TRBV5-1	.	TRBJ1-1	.	TGCGCCAGCAGCTCTGAGGCGTCTGAAGCTTTCTTT	CASSSEASEAFF
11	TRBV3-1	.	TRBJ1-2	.	TGTGCCAGCAGCCAAGGGGCGGGCTACACCTTC	CASSQGAGYTF
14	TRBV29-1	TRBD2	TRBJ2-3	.	TGCAGCGTTGAAGGGACTAGTAACACAGATACGCAGTATTTT	CSVEGTSNTDTQYF
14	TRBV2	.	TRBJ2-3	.	TGTGCCAGCAGTGAGTCGACCCCCACAGATACGCAGTATTTT	CASSESTPTDTQYF
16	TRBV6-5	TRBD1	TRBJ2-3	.	TGTGCCAGCAGTTACTCGGGGGCAGGGGGCGCAGATACGCAGTATTTT	CASSYSGAGGADTQYF
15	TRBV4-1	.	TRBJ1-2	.	TGCGCCAGCAGCCAAGTGGGAGGGTCGGAGGGAGGCTACACCTTC	CASSQVGGSEGGYTF
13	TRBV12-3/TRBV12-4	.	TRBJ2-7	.	TGTGCCAGCAGCCGGGACTGGAATTACGAGCAGTACTTC	CASSRDWNYEQYF
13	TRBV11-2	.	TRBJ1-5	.	TGTGCCAGCAGCCCCAATCCTGATCAGCCCCAGCATTTT	CASSPNPDQPQHF
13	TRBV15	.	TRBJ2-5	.	TGTGCCACCAGCGAGGGAGTCAAGGAGACCCAGTACTTC	CATSEGVKETQYF
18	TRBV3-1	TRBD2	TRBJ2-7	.	TGTGCCAGCAGCCAAGATCGGGGACTAGCGGGAGAGAGGGGCGAGCAGTACTTC	CASSQDRGLAGERGEQYF
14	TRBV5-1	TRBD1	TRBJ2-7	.	TGCGCCAGCAGCTCAACGACAGGGGCTTACGAGCAGTACTTC	CASSSTTGAYEQYF
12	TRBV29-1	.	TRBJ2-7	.	TGCAGCGTTGCCGGGACCCCTAAAGAGCAGTACTTC	CSVAGTPKEQYF
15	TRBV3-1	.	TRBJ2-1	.	TGTGCCAGCAGCCATTGGAGGAGCTCCTACAATGAGCAGTTCTTC	CASSHWRSSYNEQFF
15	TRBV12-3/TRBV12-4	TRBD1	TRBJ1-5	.	TGTGCCAGCAGGCCTACAGGGGGCGTCGGTCAGCCCCAGCATTTT	CASRPTGGVGQPQHF
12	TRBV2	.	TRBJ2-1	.	TGTGCCAGCAGCGGGACCCCGCGGGTTCCGTTCTTC	CASSGTPRVPFF
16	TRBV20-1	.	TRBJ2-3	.	TGCAGTGCTAGAGATCTTAGCTGGGCCAACACAGATACGCAGTATTTT	CSARDLSWANTDTQYF
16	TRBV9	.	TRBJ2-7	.	TGTGCCAGCAGCGTAGACCCAGACGGGAGCTCCTACGAGCAGTACTTC	CASSVDPDGSSYEQYF
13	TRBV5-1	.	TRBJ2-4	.	TGCGCCAGCAGCTATGGACAGAGGGACATTCAGTACTTC	CASSYGQRDIQYF
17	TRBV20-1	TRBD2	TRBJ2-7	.	TGCAGTGCTATTCCCGGGACTAGCGTAGCTACTTTCTACGAGCAGTACTTC	CSAIPGTSVATFYEQYF
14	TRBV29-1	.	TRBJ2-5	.	TGCAGCGTTGGAGGCTCCGGGAGACAAGAGACCCAGTACTTC	CSVGGSGRQETQYF
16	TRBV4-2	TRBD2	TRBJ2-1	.	TGTGCCAGCAGCCAAGTCAACGGACTAGCGGGAGCTGAGCAGTTCTTC	CASSQVNGLAGAEQFF
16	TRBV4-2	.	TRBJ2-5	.	TGTGCCAGCAGCCCCCGTACCGCGACCCTACAAGAGACCCAGTACTTC	CASSPRTATLQETQYF
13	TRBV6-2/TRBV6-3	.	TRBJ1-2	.	TGTGCCAGCAGTTTAGCCAGGGAGAATGGCTACACCTTC	CASSLARENGYTF
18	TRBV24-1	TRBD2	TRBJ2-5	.	TGTGCCACCAGTGATACGCCCCCCCACGGACTAGAGGGGGAGACCCAGTACTTC	CATSDTPPHGLEGETQYF
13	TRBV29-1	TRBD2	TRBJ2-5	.	TGCAGCGCCGAGGTACTAGCGGGGGAGACCCAGTACTTC	CSAEVLAGETQYF